The clone carrying this TCR beta chain was counted between two and nine times. This entry is derived from a study of long-term antiretroviral therapy in people with HIV. Trimming left V 4 bases short and J 6 bases short, with 9 bases between. Germline V lookup: CDR1 SNHLY, CDR2 FYNNEI. This CDR3 contains 12 residues. Researchers ran immunoSEQ v3.0 at survey level. In sequencing, roughly 35,000-50,000 T-cell genomes per sample were targeted. TCRdb's copy holds only in-frame clones and misses some; the assay was immunoSEQ multiplex PCR. The table lists some 22,000 clones, around three quarters of them singletons, with roughly a tenth in the top ten.

This receptor was identified in a woman in her forties with HIV. This chain joins TRBV2 and TRBJ1-2; D perhaps matches TRBD1 (6 bases). This specimen consisted of unsorted PBMCs, obtained 4.1 years after starting antiretroviral therapy. CDR3 DNA sequence: TGTGCCAGCAGTGCGACAGGAGATGGCTACACCTTC. It specifies CASSATGDGYTF. Full variable domain (missing parts from reference TRBV2 and TRBJ1-2): EPEVTQTPSHQVTQMGQEVILRCVPISNHLYFYWYRQILGQKVEFLVSFYNNEISEKSEIFDDQFSVERPDGSNFTLKIRSTKLEDSAMYFCASSATGDGYTFGSGTRLTVV.